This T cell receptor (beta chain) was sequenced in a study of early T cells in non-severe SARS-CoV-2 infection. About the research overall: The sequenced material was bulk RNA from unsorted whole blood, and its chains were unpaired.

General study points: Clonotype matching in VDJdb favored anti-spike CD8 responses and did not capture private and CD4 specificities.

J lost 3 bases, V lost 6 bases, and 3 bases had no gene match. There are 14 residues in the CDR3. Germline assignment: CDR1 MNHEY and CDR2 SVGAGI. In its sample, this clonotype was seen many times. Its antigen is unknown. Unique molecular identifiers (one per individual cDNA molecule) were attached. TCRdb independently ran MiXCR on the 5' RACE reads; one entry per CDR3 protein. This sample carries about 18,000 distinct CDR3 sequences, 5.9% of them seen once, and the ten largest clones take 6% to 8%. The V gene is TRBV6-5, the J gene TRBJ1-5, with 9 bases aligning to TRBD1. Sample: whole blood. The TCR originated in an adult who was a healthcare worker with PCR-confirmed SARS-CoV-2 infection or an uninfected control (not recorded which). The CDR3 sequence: CASRRTGANQPQHF. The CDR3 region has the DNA TGTGCCAGCAGGCGGACAGGGGCCAATCAGCCCCAGCATTTT.